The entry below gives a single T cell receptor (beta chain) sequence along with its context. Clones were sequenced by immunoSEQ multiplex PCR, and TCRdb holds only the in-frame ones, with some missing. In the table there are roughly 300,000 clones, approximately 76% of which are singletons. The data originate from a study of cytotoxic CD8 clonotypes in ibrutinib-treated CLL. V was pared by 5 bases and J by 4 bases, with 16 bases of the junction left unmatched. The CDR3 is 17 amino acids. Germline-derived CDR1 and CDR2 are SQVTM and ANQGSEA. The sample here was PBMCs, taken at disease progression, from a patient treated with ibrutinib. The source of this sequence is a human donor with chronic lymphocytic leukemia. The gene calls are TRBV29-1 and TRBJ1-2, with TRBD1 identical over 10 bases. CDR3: CSVTAGGTGVSVYGYTF. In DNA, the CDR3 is TGCAGCGTTACTGCTGGCGGGACAGGGGTTTCGGTCTATGGCTACACCTTC.